This T cell receptor (beta chain) appears in the sequencing data of a study of response to subunit inactivated influenza vaccine. TCRdb reanalysed the RT-PCR reads using MiXCR and keeps one entry per CDR3 protein. The table lists more than 550,000 distinct CDR3 sequences, about 11% of them singletons. CDR1 is MNHEY, CDR2 SVGAGI, per germline. J gave up 2 bases and V 2 bases, and 6 bases lay outside the gene matches. The CDR3 length is 16 residues. This clonotype has only a few counts. The data were also submitted as part of a second study, on T cells expressing NK-cell markers. This second report adds: A 5'RACE template switching approach incorporating UMIs was used to make TCR beta cDNA. Researchers report these clonotypes also headed the CD3+CD56-NKG2C+ fraction in a handful of donors.

This TCR was recovered from a man in his forties or fifties who received an inactivated influenza vaccine. Sequencing was performed on PBMCs from blood, taken on the day of vaccination. J is TRBJ1-2 and V is TRBV6-5; TRBD1 agrees at 9 bases. The CDR3 loop reads CASSYLRDRENYGYTF. In DNA, the CDR3 is TGTGCCAGCAGTTACCTCCGGGACAGGGAAAACTATGGCTACACCTTC.